The 20 T cell receptor beta chains in this list originate from one sample, sequenced in a study of CD8+ T cells in alopecia areata. After pooling, cutaneous lymph node cells were sorted with CD4, CD8alpha, NKG2D, NKG2ACE and other markers. It was cDNA, reverse transcribed from extracted RNA, that served as the sequencing template. Clones were sequenced by immunoSEQ multiplex PCR, and TCRdb holds only the in-frame ones, with some missing. The table lists approximately 280,000 clones, with no singletons. The material sequenced was CD4+ T cells sorted from a lymph node. The receptor set was obtained from a C3H/HeJ mouse with alopecia areata. The mouse line has the MHC haplotype H2-k.

This clone occurred a few times. Mouse names are used for the genes. The sequence runs out 4 residues before the end of the CDR3; the remainder is reconstructed from the germline J gene. The chain joins TRBV13-1 to TRBJ2-1; 11 nucleotides line up with TRBD2. Germline loops: CDR1 NSHNY, CDR2 SYGAGN. The J segment lost 2 bases and the V segment lost 2 bases, leaving 3 bases of the junction unmatched. The CDR3 loop spans 16 amino acids. CDR3 region: CASSESTGGDYAEQFF. The part of the CDR3 DNA that was read is TGTGCCAGCAGTGAATCGACTGGGGGGGACTATGCT.

With regard to this clone: Gene names denote mouse genes. The CDR3 goes on 4 residues after the read ends, and that part is filled in from the germline J gene. The rearrangement joins TRBV17 to TRBJ1-2, with unresolved D. From germline, CDR1 is MNHDT and CDR2 YYDKIL. The CDR3 contains 12 residues. The V gene lost 5 bases and the J gene lost 1 base, with 5 bases spanning the gap. CDR3 amino acids: CASSSRNSDYTF. CDR3 bases read: TGTGCTAGCAGTTCAAGAAACTCC. The full variable domain, with the rest looked up from reference TRBV17 and TRBJ1-2, is DTTVKQNPRYKLARVGKPVNLICSQTMNHDTMYWYQKKPNQAPKLLLFYYDKILNREADTFEKFQSSRPNNSFCSLYIGSAGLEYSAMYLCASSSRNSDYTFGSGTRLLVI.

For this clone: Gene names are the mouse ones. The sequenced fragment ends 4 residues before the CDR3 boundary, so the rest is inferred from the germline J gene. The chain combines TRBV13-3 with TRBJ2-7, with D unclear. This CDR3 spans 13 amino acids. Germline V gene sequence: CDR1 NNHDY, CDR2 SYVADS. The CDR3 loop reads CASSENRNYEQYF. CDR3 DNA (partial): TGTGCCAGCAGTGAGAACAGAAATTAT.

In the case of this clone: The genes are named according to mouse. The read halts 4 residues ahead of the CDR3 end, with the missing end drawn from the germline J gene. The chain joins TRBV31 to TRBJ2-1; D call uncertain. Germline-derived CDR1 and CDR2 are GKSSPN and SITVG. This CDR3 is built from 14 residues. Trimming left V 0 bases short and J 0 bases short, with 6 bases between. The CDR3 DNA, read in part, is TGTGCCTGGAGTCTCAGTTATAACTATGCT. Protein product: CAWSLSYNYA. The complete CDR3 reads CAWSLSYNYAEQFF. Full variable domain (rest looked up from reference TRBV31 and TRBJ2-1): AQTIHQWPVAEIKAVGSPLSLGCTIKGKSSPNLYWYWQATGGTLQQLFYSITVGQVESVVQLNLSASRPKDDQFILSTEKLLLSHSGFYLCAWSLSYNYAEQFFGPGTRLTVL.

A note on this clone: Mouse germline and gene names are used. The read is 4 residues too short to cover the CDR3 end, so that end is filled in from the germline J gene. The V call is TRBV5, the J call TRBJ2-5, with D possibly being TRBD2 (5 bases). The germline V gene encodes CDR1 LGHNA and CDR2 YNLKQL (reference sequence). The CDR3 runs 14 residues. CDR3 DNA, as far as it was read: TGTGCCAGCAGCCCCCCGACTGCTCGAGAC. Translating it yields CASSPPTARD. The entire CDR3 reads CASSPPTARDTQYF.

This clone was found a few times. Genes and germline are mouse. The read falls 4 residues short of the CDR3 end, and the missing part is taken from the germline J gene. The V and J genes are TRBV31 and TRBJ2-2; TRBD1 aligns across 9 bases. CDR3 length: 13 residues. Germline V gene sequence: CDR1 GKSSPN, CDR2 SITVG. The CDR3 bases that were read are TGTGCCTGGAGCCCGACAGGGGGAGGG. Amino acid sequence: CAWSPTGGG. The full CDR3 is CAWSPTGGGQLYF.

This clone has a handful of counts. Gene names denote mouse genes. Read sequence stops 4 residues before the CDR3 end, and the germline J gene provides the missing end. The chain recombines TRBV14 with TRBJ2-1; 8 bases are shared with TRBD1. This CDR3 comprises 15 residues. The germline CDR1 and CDR2 sequences are SGHDT and FRDEAV. CDR3 DNA (partial): TGTGCCAGCAGCCCTCTACAGGGGGTTGGGGCT. Translated: CASSPLQGVGA. The full CDR3 sequence reads CASSPLQGVGAEQFF. Drawing the rest from reference TRBV14 and TRBJ2-1, the complete variable domain is EAGVTQSPRYAVLQEGQAVSFWCDPISGHDTLYWYQQPRDQGPQLLVYFRDEAVIDNSQLPSDRFSAVRPKGTNSTLKIQSAKQGDTATYLCASSPLQGVGAEQFFGPGTRLTVL.

This clone was detected only a few times. Mouse gene names apply. Partial CDR3 DNA: TGTGCCAGCTCTCTCCTGGGGGGGCCTAGTCAAAAC. Protein: CASSLLGGPSQN. The whole CDR3 reads CASSLLGGPSQNTLYF. The chain uses TRBV12-1 and TRBJ2-4, with 10 bases aligning to TRBD2. The CDR3 end falls 4 residues outside the read, so it is completed with the germline J gene. V was pared by 0 bases and J by 0 bases, with 2 bases of the junction left unmatched. The CDR3 sequence is 16 residues long. Germline CDR1 SGHSN, CDR2 HYEKVE.

This clone appeared a few times. Mouse gene names and germline throughout. The read halts 4 residues ahead of the CDR3 end, with the missing end drawn from the germline J gene. J is TRBJ2-5 and V is TRBV13-3; tentatively, D is TRBD2 (6 bases). The V gene's germline CDR1 is NNHDY and CDR2 SYVADS. V was shortened by 5 bases and J by 2 bases, with 12 bases between the two germline ends. There are 14 residues in the CDR3. Partial CDR3 DNA: TGTGCCAGCAGACGCTGGGGAACCCAAGAC. It specifies CASRRWGTQD. The CDR3 reads in full as CASRRWGTQDTQYF.

A word on this clone: The gene names given are mouse names. CDR3 DNA (partial): TGTGCCAGCGGCGTCTCAAACACCGGG. The encoded protein is CASGVSNTG. The entire CDR3 reads CASGVSNTGQLYF. The rearrangement joins TRBV13-2 to TRBJ2-2, with D unresolved. The sequence runs out 4 residues before the end of the CDR3; the remainder is reconstructed from the germline J gene. Germline CDR1 NNHNN, CDR2 SYGAGS (reference sequence). The ends were cut back, 5 bases at V and 0 bases at J, with 5 bases in the middle. CDR3 size: 13 residues.

A word on this clone: Gene names are the mouse ones. The read terminates 3 residues before the CDR3 end, so the remaining end is supplied by the germline J gene. The rearrangement uses TRBV5 and TRBJ1-6; tentative D call: TRBD1 (6 bases). TRBJ1-6 is an ORF for which the function is uncertain. With 2 bases removed from V and 7 bases from J, the gap between germline ends came to 12 bases. The germline V gene has CDR1 LGHNA and CDR2 YNLKQL (reference sequence). This CDR3 is built from 15 residues. CDR3 amino acids: CASSQIQGWNSPLYF. The CDR3 bases that were read are TGTGCCAGCAGCCAAATCCAGGGGTGGAATTCGCCC.

This clone was seen more than once but under ten times. Gene names and germline refer to mouse. The CDR3: CASSATGVSSYEQYF. Incomplete CDR3 DNA: TGTGCCAGCAGTGCAACTGGGGTCAGCTCCTAT. The chain combines TRBV13-1 with TRBJ2-7, with 7 bases matching TRBD2. The read ends 4 residues before the CDR3 terminus; that terminus is restored from the germline J gene. J gave up 0 bases and V 3 bases, and 6 bases lay outside the gene matches. The CDR3 contains 15 residues. CDR1 and CDR2 from the germline V gene are NSHNY and SYGAGN.

As for this clone: The genes and germline here are from mouse. Read coverage stops 4 residues before the CDR3 terminus; the germline J gene supplies the remainder. The chain couples TRBV13-1 to TRBJ2-3; D possibly corresponds to TRBD1 (5 bases). V shed 4 bases and J shed 0 bases, with 12 bases lying between them. The germline V gene encodes CDR1 NSHNY and CDR2 SYGAGN. The CDR3 has 15 residues. CDR3 amino acids: CASSYQGSSAETLYF. CDR3 DNA (partial): TGTGCCAGCAGTTATCAGGGCTCTAGTGCAGAA.

As to this clone: Gene names and germline refer to mouse. Read data end 4 residues before the CDR3 end; the end is taken from the germline J gene. In the same sample, other DNA sequences code for this CDR3. The chain carries TRBV1 and TRBJ2-5, with 10 positions matching TRBD1. CDR1 and CDR2 (germline): NSQYPW, LRSPGD (reference sequence). This CDR3 comprises 15 residues. The sequenced part of the CDR3 DNA is TGCACCTGCAGTGCAGTGGGGACAGGGGAAGAC. Encoded protein: CTCSAVGTGED. The complete CDR3 sequence is CTCSAVGTGEDTQYF.

This clone was found a few times. The listed genes are named as in mouse. The CDR3 end falls 4 residues outside the read, so it is completed with the germline J gene. This chain uses TRBV19 with TRBJ2-1; 9 bases fit TRBD1. V was clipped by 5 bases and J by 6 bases; unmatched bases: 6. The CDR3 contains 14 residues. From germline, CDR1 is FNHDT and CDR2 SITEND (reference sequence). CDR3 residues: CASRYGQGIAEQFF. CDR3 bases read: TGTGCCAGCAGATACGGACAGGGGATTGCT.

In its sample, this clone was seen many times. Gene labels here are mouse ones. The read is 4 residues too short to cover the CDR3 end, so that end is filled in from the germline J gene. The same CDR3 can be traced to other DNA sequences in this sample. V and J are TRBV1 and TRBJ2-7; 7 nucleotides line up with TRBD1. The CDR3 is 12 amino acids. Germline assignment: CDR1 NSQYPW and CDR2 LRSPGD (reference sequence). The DNA read from the CDR3 is TGCACCTGCAGTGGGGACAGTTAT. Encoded protein: CTCSGDSY. The whole CDR3 protein is CTCSGDSYEQYF.

This clone was counted ten times or more. Mouse gene names and germline throughout. Read sequence stops 3 residues before the CDR3 end, and the germline J gene provides the missing end. J is TRBJ1-6 and V is TRBV13-1; D is perhaps TRBD1 (6 bases). Being an ORF, TRBJ1-6 has a function that is uncertain. The CDR3 length is 13 residues. V lost 5 bases and J 7 bases, leaving 10 bases between the germline ends. Germline V gives CDR1 NSHNY, CDR2 SYGAGN. CDR3 loop: CASRLGQNSPLYF. Incomplete CDR3 DNA: TGTGCCAGCAGGCTCGGACAGAATTCGCCC.

This clone has only a few counts. Germline and genes: mouse. CDR3 sequence reads: CASSQEGTEYAEQFF. CDR3 DNA, as far as it was read: TGTGCCAGCAGCCAAGAGGGGACTGAATATGCT. The chain is built from TRBV5 and TRBJ2-1; 7 bases agree with TRBD2. The sequenced fragment ends 4 residues before the CDR3 boundary, so the rest is inferred from the germline J gene. This CDR3 contains 15 residues. V dropped 0 bases and J dropped 4; count of bases not matched to a gene: 3. Germline V gene lookup returns CDR1 LGHNA and CDR2 YNLKQL (reference sequence).

About this clone itself: The gene names here belong to mouse. The CDR3 goes on 4 residues after the read ends, and that part is filled in from the germline J gene. The identical CDR3 is also encoded by other nucleotide sequences in the sample. V is TRBV13-2 and J is TRBJ1-2; D might be TRBD1 (5 bases). Germline V gene lookup returns CDR1 NNHNN and CDR2 SYGAGS (reference sequence). CDR3 length: 14 amino acids. Trimming shortened V by 1 base and J by 0 bases, and 7 bases separated the two germline ends. The CDR3 sequence is CASGDQGANSDYTF. The CDR3 DNA, read in part, is TGTGCCAGCGGTGATCAGGGTGCAAACTCC.

Notes on this clone: Gene names refer to mouse genes. From the germline J gene comes the end of the CDR3, since the read stops 4 residues before it. V and J are TRBV31 and TRBJ2-3, with 9 positions matching TRBD1. With 3 bases clipped from V and 1 base from J, the junction kept 5 bases outside the gene matches. The CDR3 has 15 amino acids. Per the germline V gene, CDR1 is GKSSPN and CDR2 is SITVG. The CDR3 reads CAWSDRTGGAETLYF. CDR3 DNA (partial): TGTGCCTGGAGCGATCGGACAGGGGGTGCAGAA.